Listed below are T cell receptor beta chains from one sample, sequenced in a study of Ad26.COV2.S vaccination and SARS-CoV-2 variants. The data were produced by immunoSEQ multiplex PCR, yet TCRdb's version contains in-frame clones alone and is incomplete. In the table there are over 110,000 clones, about nine tenths of which are singletons. The source was peripheral blood, collected after recovery from COVID-19. The receptor source for this set is a human donor who had recovered from COVID-19. Each CDR3 is given with its conserved first and last residue. The D gene is left open where the match is weak. Size is omitted from some rows. Given values are once, few, many or a class for expanded clones.

V gene	CDR3 length	J gene	D gene	clone size	CDR3 protein	CDR3 DNA
TRBV21-1	15	TRBJ2-5	-	-	CASSKARGGEKTQYF	TGTGCCAGCAGCAAGGCCCGGGGAGGGGAAAAGACCCAGTACTTC
TRBV2	13	TRBJ2-1	-	-	CASSDTSYNEQFF	TGTGCCAGCAGTGACACCTCCTACAATGAGCAGTTCTTC
TRBV29-1	11	TRBJ2-7	-	-	CSGGQGAEQYF	TGCAGCGGAGGCCAGGGTGCCGAGCAGTACTTC
TRBV7-2	15	TRBJ2-1	TRBD1	-	CASSLTGQVGNEQFF	TGTGCCAGCAGCTTAACGGGACAGGTGGGGAATGAGCAGTTCTTC
TRBV3-1/TRBV3-2	17	TRBJ1-1	-	-	CASSQDPPGRRDTEAFF	TGTGCCAGCAGCCAAGATCCACCGGGACGGCGGGACACTGAAGCTTTCTTT
TRBV24-1	13	TRBJ2-5	-	-	CATSDLVRGTQYF	TGTGCCACCAGTGATTTAGTCAGGGGGACCCAGTACTTC
TRBV18	13	TRBJ2-5	TRBD1	-	CASSQTGAETQYF	TGTGCCAGCTCACAAACAGGGGCAGAGACCCAGTACTTC
TRBV9	13	TRBJ1-2	TRBD1	-	CASSIRQGGGYTF	TGTGCCAGCAGCATAAGACAGGGGGGTGGCTACACCTTC
TRBV5-5	13	TRBJ1-5	-	-	CASSLVGGQPQHF	TGTGCCAGCAGCTTGGTGGGGGGGCAGCCCCAGCATTTT
TRBV25-1	13	TRBJ1-2	-	-	CASSEQGPAGYTF	TGTGCCAGCAGCGAACAGGGACCCGCTGGCTACACCTTC
TRBV7-2	15	TRBJ2-4	TRBD1	-	CASSQDRAGKNIQYF	TGTGCCAGCAGCCAGGACAGGGCGGGCAAAAACATTCAGTACTTC
TRBV5-6	15	TRBJ2-5	-	once	CASSSDGPDLETQYF	TGTGCCAGCAGCTCGGACGGACCGGATTTGGAGACCCAGTACTTC
TRBV2	15	TRBJ1-5	TRBD1	-	CASSVDRGMSQPQHF	TGTGCCAGCAGTGTGGACAGGGGCATGTCTCAGCCCCAGCATTTT
TRBV27	13	TRBJ2-7	-	-	CASSLFGGYEQYF	TGTGCCAGCAGTTTGTTTGGGGGGTACGAGCAGTACTTC
TRBV6-1	16	TRBJ1-6	TRBD1	-	CASREQGGAYNSPLHF	TGTGCCAGCAGAGAACAGGGGGGCGCCTATAATTCACCCCTCCACTTT
TRBV5-1	14	TRBJ2-5	-	-	CASSPRGREETQYF	TGCGCCAGCAGCCCGAGGGGCAGGGAGGAGACCCAGTACTTC
TRBV5-1	17	TRBJ1-2	TRBD1	few	CASSPGQGSGGYYGYTF	TGCGCCAGCAGCCCGGGACAGGGCAGCGGAGGGTACTATGGCTACACCTTC
TRBV2	14	TRBJ1-1	-	-	CASSEEGTNTEAFF	TGTGCCAGCAGTGAAGAGGGGACGAACACTGAAGCTTTCTTT
TRBV7-2	15	TRBJ1-3	TRBD1	-	CASSPRQGAGNTIYF	TGTGCCAGCAGCCCCCGGCAGGGGGCCGGAAACACCATATATTTT
TRBV7-2	14	TRBJ2-1	TRBD2	-	CASSLGLGPNEQFF	TGTGCCAGCAGCTTGGGACTAGGGCCAAATGAGCAGTTCTTC
TRBV28	13	TRBJ1-3	-	-	CASTDSSGNTIYF	TGTGCCAGCACCGACAGCTCTGGAAACACCATATATTTT
TRBV28	14	TRBJ2-7	-	-	CASSPTGPSGEQYF	TGTGCCAGCAGCCCAACAGGGCCCAGCGGCGAGCAGTACTTC
TRBV12-3/TRBV12-4	12	TRBJ2-5	-	-	CASSFFEETQYF	TGTGCCAGCAGTTTTTTCGAAGAGACCCAGTACTTC
TRBV5-1	14	TRBJ2-1	-	-	CASSSGGGYNEQFF	TGCGCCAGCAGTTCCGGGGGCGGGTACAATGAGCAGTTCTTC
TRBV12-3/TRBV12-4	11	TRBJ1-1	-	-	CASSWGGEAFF	TGTGCCAGCAGTTGGGGGGGTGAAGCTTTCTTT
TRBV28	13	TRBJ1-1	-	-	CASSLQVNTEAFF	TGTGCCAGCAGCCTGCAGGTGAACACTGAAGCTTTCTTT
TRBV7-9	13	TRBJ1-2	-	few	CASSPGQTYGYTF	TGTGCCAGCAGCCCCGGACAGACCTATGGCTACACCTTC
TRBV6-5	15	TRBJ1-2	TRBD1	-	CASSYTGQGIAGYTF	TGTGCCAGCAGTTATACGGGACAGGGTATCGCTGGCTACACCTTC
TRBV7-2	14	TRBJ1-2	-	-	CASSLLGQYYGYTF	TGTGCCAGCAGCTTACTTGGGCAGTACTATGGCTACACCTTC
TRBV6-6	15	TRBJ1-2	-	-	CASSLLWSKETGYTF	TGTGCCAGCAGCCTCCTGTGGAGTAAGGAGACTGGCTACACCTTC
TRBV25-1	15	TRBJ1-4	TRBD1	-	CASSGTDREHEKLFF	TGTGCCAGCAGTGGGACGGACAGGGAGCATGAAAAACTGTTTTTT
TRBV5-5	17	TRBJ2-3	TRBD2	-	CASSLAGGLFSTDTQYF	TGTGCCAGCAGCTTGGCGGGGGGGTTATTCAGCACAGATACGCAGTATTTT
TRBV4-1	15	TRBJ1-4	-	few	CASSHGDTGHEKLFF	TGCGCCAGCAGCCACGGGGACACGGGCCACGAAAAACTGTTTTTT
TRBV11-2	17	TRBJ2-6	-	-	CASSLRASLSGANVLTF	TGTGCCAGCAGCCTCCGCGCCAGCCTCTCTGGGGCCAACGTCCTGACTTTC
TRBV2	15	TRBJ1-5	-	-	CASSEWQADNQPQHF	TGTGCCAGCAGTGAGTGGCAGGCCGACAATCAGCCCCAGCATTTT
TRBV13	15	TRBJ2-7	TRBD1	-	CASSFRQGLVYEQYF	TGTGCCAGCAGCTTTCGACAGGGCCTCGTCTACGAGCAGTACTTC
TRBV5-6	14	TRBJ2-7	-	few	CASSKSGRLLWQYF	TGTGCCAGCAGCAAATCGGGACGACTCCTGTGGCAGTACTTC
TRBV24-1	13	TRBJ2-7	-	-	CATSVGRYDEQYF	TGTGCCACCAGTGTTGGCCGGTACGACGAGCAGTACTTC
TRBV19	15	TRBJ1-5	TRBD1	-	CASSTGTATNQPQHF	TGTGCCAGTAGTACCGGGACAGCCACCAATCAGCCCCAGCATTTT
TRBV3-1/TRBV3-2	16	TRBJ1-5	-	-	CASSPAGATGNQPQHF	TGTGCCAGCAGCCCTGCGGGGGCTACGGGCAATCAGCCCCAGCATTTT
TRBV11-2	17	TRBJ2-7	-	-	CASSGVQLGEGAYEQYF	TGTGCCAGCAGCGGGGTCCAATTAGGGGAAGGGGCCTACGAGCAGTACTTC
TRBV15	15	TRBJ1-1	TRBD1	-	CATSRDSGTGGEAFF	TGTGCCACCAGCAGAGATTCGGGGACAGGGGGCGAAGCTTTCTTT
TRBV27	17	TRBJ2-4	-	-	CASSLLYPSSAKNIQYF	TGTGCCAGCAGTTTGCTGTACCCCTCTAGTGCCAAAAACATTCAGTACTTC
TRBV12-5	16	TRBJ2-4	-	-	CASGEMTGLTKNIQYF	TGTGCTAGTGGCGAAATGACAGGCCTCACCAAAAACATTCAGTACTTC
TRBV19	15	TRBJ2-1	TRBD2	-	CASRPSGGRNNEQFF	TGTGCCAGTAGACCTAGCGGGGGAAGGAACAATGAGCAGTTCTTC
TRBV6-2/TRBV6-3	17	TRBJ2-3	-	-	CASSPMRLSDRADTQYF	TGTGCCAGCAGCCCCATGCGTCTCTCAGATAGGGCAGATACGCAGTATTTT
TRBV6-6	14	TRBJ2-4	TRBD1	-	CASSPGTGADIQYF	TGTGCCAGCAGTCCCGGGACAGGGGCGGACATTCAGTACTTC
TRBV6-6	15	TRBJ1-4	TRBD1	-	CASRPRTGRNEKLFF	TGTGCCAGCAGGCCCCGGACAGGCCGAAATGAAAAACTGTTTTTT
TRBV30	12	TRBJ2-1	-	-	CAWSLGRGEQFF	TGTGCCTGGAGCCTCGGACGGGGTGAGCAGTTCTTC
TRBV12-2	15	TRBJ2-7	-	-	CASRLGRKKACEQYF	TGTGCAAGTCGCTTAGGACGGAAAAAAGCCTGCGAGCAGTACTTC
TRBV19	18	TRBJ2-4	TRBD2	-	CASSMTGLAGGTKNIQYF	TGTGCCAGTAGTATGACCGGACTAGCGGGGGGAACCAAAAACATTCAGTACTTC
TRBV4-3	15	TRBJ2-1	-	-	CASSQDDGGYNEQFF	TGCGCCAGCAGCCAAGATGACGGGGGATACAATGAGCAGTTCTTC
TRBV29-1	17	TRBJ1-6	TRBD1	-	CSVAGTGGNSYNSPLHF	TGCAGCGTTGCCGGGACAGGGGGTAACTCCTATAATTCACCCCTCCACTTT
TRBV5-1	13	TRBJ1-6	-	-	CASSLDPTSGLHF	TGCGCCAGCAGCTTGGACCCCACTTCAGGACTCCACTTT
TRBV6-2/TRBV6-3	12	TRBJ1-5	-	once	CASSRFGQPQHF	TGTGCCAGCAGCCGTTTCGGTCAGCCCCAGCATTTT